This paragraph reports one T cell receptor beta chain. Its antigen is not known. Before sequencing, viral peptide pools were used by the ViraFEST assay to expand antigen-specific CD4+ T cells. CD4+ T cell isolation took place after about nine days of culture. In the vaccine recipients, nucleocapsid antibodies were negative and there was no prior SARS-CoV-2 infection. Each well held 2 million to 2.5 million PBMC cultured with roughly 10 ug/ml peptides and roughly 9 IU/ml IL-2. Half-medium replacement with IL-2 medium occurred on days 3 and 7. This CDR3 has 15 amino acids. With 1 base clipped from V and 4 bases from J, the junction kept 4 bases outside the gene matches. The germline V gene encodes CDR1 LGHNT and CDR2 FRNRAP. The repertoire was sequenced with immunoSEQ multiplex PCR; TCRdb's copy has only in-frame clones and lacks some. Counted here are around 63,000 clones, around 75% occurring once; the ten biggest clones make up 3.7%.

This record belongs to a study of vaccination effects on CD4 cells after COVID-19. Findings and caveats of the study: Healthy vaccinees had only 1 of 255 vaccine-induced clones cross-react with common cold coronaviruses. Convalescent patients were scarce, and early post-infection timepoints were absent.

Specimen: CD4+ T cells from PBMCs cultured with HCoV-OC43 spike peptides, collected before COVID-19 vaccination. Specified subset: HCoV-OC43 spike overlapping peptide pool stimulation. This chain joins TRBV12-5 and TRBJ1-3; 7 nucleotides match TRBD1. The sequence was collected from a human donor who received a COVID-19 vaccine. The CDR3 DNA reads TGTGCTAGTGGTTTGGGAGACAGGGCAGGAAACACCATATATTTT. Amino acids: CASGLGDRAGNTIYF.